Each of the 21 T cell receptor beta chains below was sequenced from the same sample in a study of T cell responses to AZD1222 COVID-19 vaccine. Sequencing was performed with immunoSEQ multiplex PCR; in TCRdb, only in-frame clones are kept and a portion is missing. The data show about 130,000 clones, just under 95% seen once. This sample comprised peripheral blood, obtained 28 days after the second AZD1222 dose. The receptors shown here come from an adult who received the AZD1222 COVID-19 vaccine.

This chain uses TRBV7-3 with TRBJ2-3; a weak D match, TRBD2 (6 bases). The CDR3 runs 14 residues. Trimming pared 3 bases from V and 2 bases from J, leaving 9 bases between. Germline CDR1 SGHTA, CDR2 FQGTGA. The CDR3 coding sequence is TGTGCCAGCAGCTTGGCGGGGAACACAGATACGCAGTATTTT. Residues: CASSLAGNTDTQYF.

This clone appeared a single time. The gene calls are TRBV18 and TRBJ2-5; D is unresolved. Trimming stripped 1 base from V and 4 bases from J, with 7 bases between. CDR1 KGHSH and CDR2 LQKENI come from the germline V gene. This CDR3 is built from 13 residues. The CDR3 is CASSPRSGETQYF. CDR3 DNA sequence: TGTGCCAGCTCACCACGCTCGGGAGAGACCCAGTACTTC.

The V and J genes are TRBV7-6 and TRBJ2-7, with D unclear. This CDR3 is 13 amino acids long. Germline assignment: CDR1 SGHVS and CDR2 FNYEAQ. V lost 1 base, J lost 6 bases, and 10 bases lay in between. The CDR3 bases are TGTGCCAGCAGCTTAGTTGGAAGGGCCGAGCAGTACTTC. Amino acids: CASSLVGRAEQYF.

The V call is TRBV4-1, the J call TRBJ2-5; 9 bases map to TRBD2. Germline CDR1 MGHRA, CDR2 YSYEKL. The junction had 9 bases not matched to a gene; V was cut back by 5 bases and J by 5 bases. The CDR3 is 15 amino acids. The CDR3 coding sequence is TGCGCCAGCAGCTACGTTAGCGGGGGAGGGGAGACCCAGTACTTC. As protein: CASSYVSGGGETQYF.

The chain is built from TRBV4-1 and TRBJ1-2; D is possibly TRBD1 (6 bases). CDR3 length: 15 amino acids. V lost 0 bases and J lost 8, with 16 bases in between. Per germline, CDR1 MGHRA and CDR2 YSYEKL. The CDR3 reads CASSQDIGGPGGYTF. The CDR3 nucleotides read TGCGCCAGCAGCCAAGATATAGGGGGGCCGGGAGGCTACACCTTC.

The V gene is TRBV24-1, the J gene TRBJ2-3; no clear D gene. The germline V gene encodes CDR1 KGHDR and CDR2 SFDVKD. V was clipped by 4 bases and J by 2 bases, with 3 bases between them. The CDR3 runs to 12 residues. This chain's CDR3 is CATSDPTDTQYF. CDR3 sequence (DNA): TGTGCCACCAGTGACCCCACAGATACGCAGTATTTT.

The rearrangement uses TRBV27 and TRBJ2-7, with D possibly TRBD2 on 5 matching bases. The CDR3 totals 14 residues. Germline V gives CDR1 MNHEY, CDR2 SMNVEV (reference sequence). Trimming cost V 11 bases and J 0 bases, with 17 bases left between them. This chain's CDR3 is CAGRRGSPSYEQYF. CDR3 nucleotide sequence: TGTGCCGGCCGACGGGGTTCCCCCTCCTACGAGCAGTACTTC.

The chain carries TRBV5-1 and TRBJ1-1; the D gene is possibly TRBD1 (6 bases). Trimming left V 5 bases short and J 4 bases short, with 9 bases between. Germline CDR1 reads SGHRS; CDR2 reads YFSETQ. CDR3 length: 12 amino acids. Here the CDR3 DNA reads TGCGCCAGCAGTAGAGGGGGCACTGAAGCTTTCTTT. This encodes CASSRGGTEAFF.

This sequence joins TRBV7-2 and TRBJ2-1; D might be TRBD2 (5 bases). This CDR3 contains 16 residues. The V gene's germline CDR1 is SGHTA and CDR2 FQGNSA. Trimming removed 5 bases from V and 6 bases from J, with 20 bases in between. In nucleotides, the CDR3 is TGTGCCAGCAGCCCGAACTTGAGCTGGGAGCCCAATGAGCAGTTCTTC. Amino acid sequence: CASSPNLSWEPNEQFF.

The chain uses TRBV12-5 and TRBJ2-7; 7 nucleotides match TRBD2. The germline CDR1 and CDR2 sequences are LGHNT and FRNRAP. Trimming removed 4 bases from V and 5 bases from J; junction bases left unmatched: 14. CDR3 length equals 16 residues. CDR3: CASGWVRSGALNEQYF. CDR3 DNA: TGTGCTAGTGGTTGGGTAAGGAGCGGGGCTTTGAACGAGCAGTACTTC. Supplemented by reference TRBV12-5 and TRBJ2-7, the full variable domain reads DARVTQTPRHKVTEMGQEVTMRCQPILGHNTVFWYRQTMMQGLELLAYFRNRAPLDDSGMPKDRFSAEMPDATLATLKIQPSEPRDSAVYFCASGWVRSGALNEQYFGPGTRLTVT.

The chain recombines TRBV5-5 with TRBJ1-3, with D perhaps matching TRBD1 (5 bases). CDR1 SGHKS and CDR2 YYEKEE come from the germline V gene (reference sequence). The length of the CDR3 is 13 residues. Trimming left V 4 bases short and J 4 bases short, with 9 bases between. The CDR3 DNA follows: TGTGCCAGCAGCCTAAGGGGAGGAAACACCATATATTTT. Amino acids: CASSLRGGNTIYF. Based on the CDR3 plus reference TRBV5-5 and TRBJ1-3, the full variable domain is DAGVTQSPTHLIKTRGQQVTLRCSPISGHKSVSWYQQVLGQGPQFIFQYYEKEERGRGNFPDRFSARQFPNYSSELNVNALLLGDSALYLCASSLRGGNTIYFGEGSWLTVV.

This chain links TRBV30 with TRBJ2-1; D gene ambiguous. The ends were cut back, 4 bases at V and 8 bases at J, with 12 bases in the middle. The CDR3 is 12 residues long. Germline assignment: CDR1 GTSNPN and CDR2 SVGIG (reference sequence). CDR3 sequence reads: CAWIRSLHEQFF. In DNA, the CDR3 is TGTGCCTGGATACGTAGTTTGCATGAGCAGTTCTTC.

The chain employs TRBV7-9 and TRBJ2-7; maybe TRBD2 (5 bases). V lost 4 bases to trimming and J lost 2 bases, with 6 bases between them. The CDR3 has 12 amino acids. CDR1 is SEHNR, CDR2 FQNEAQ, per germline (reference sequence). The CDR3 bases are TGTGCCAGCAGCTCGGGGACCTACGAGCAGTACTTC. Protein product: CASSSGTYEQYF.

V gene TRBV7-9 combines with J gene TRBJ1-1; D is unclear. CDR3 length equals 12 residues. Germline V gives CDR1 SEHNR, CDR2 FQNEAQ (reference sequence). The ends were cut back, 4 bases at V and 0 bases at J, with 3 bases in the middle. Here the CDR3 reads CASSSMNTEAFF. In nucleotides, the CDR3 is TGTGCCAGCAGCTCCATGAACACTGAAGCTTTCTTT.

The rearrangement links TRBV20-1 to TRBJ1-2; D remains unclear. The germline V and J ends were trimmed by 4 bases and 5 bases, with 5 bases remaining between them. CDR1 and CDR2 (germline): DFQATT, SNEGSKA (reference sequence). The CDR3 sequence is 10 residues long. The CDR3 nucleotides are TGCAGTGCTACAGAGTATGGCTACACCTTC. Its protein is CSATEYGYTF.

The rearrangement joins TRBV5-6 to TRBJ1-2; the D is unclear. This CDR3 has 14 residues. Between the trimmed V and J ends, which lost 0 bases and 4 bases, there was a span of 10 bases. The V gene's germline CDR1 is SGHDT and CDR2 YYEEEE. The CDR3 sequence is CASSLARVGYGYTF. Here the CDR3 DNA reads TGTGCCAGCAGCTTGGCTAGGGTAGGCTATGGCTACACCTTC.

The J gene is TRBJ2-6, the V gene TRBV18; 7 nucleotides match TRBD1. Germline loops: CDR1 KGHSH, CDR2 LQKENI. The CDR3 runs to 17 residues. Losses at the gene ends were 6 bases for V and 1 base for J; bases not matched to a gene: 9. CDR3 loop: CASSPLTGYSGANVLTF. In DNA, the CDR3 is TGTGCCAGCTCCCCTTTGACAGGGTATTCTGGGGCCAACGTCCTGACTTTC.

DNA of the CDR3: TGTGCCAGCAGTGAAGCGGTCGGAGGCACCGGGGAGCTGTTTTTT. This translates into CASSEAVGGTGELFF. The chain employs TRBV2 and TRBJ2-2, with a tentative D call TRBD2 (5 bases). Trimming shortened V by 0 bases and J by 4 bases, and 9 bases separated the two germline ends. CDR1 and CDR2 from the germline V gene are SNHLY and FYNNEI. The CDR3 runs to 15 residues.

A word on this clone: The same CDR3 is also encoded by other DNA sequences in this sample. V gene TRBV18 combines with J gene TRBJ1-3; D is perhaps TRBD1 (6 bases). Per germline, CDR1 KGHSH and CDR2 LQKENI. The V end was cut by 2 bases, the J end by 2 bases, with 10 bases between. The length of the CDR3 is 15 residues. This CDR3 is CASSPSRGPGNTIYF. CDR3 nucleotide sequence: TGTGCCAGCTCACCATCCCGGGGGCCTGGAAACACCATATATTTT.

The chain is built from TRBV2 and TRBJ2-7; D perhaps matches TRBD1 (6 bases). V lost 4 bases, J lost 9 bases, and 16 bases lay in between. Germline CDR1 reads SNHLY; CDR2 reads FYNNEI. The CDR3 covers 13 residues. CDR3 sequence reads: CASSGIQGVGQYF. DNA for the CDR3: TGTGCCAGCAGTGGAATACAGGGAGTAGGGCAGTACTTC.

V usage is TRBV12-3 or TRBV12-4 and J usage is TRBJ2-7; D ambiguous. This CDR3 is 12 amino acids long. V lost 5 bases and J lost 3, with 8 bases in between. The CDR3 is CASSTPGYEQYF. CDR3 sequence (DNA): TGTGCCAGCAGTACCCCAGGCTACGAGCAGTACTTC.